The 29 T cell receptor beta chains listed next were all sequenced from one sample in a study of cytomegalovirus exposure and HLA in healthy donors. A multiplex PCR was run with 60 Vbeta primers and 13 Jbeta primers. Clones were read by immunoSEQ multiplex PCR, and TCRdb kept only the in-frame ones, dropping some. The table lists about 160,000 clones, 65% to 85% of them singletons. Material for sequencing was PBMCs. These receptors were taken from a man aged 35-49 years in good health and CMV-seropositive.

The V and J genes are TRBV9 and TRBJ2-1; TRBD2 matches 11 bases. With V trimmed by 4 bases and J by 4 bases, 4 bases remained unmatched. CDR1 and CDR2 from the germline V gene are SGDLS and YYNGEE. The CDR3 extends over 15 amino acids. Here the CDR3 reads CASSPSSGGYNEQFF. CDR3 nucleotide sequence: TGTGCCAGCAGCCCATCTAGCGGGGGGTACAATGAGCAGTTCTTC.

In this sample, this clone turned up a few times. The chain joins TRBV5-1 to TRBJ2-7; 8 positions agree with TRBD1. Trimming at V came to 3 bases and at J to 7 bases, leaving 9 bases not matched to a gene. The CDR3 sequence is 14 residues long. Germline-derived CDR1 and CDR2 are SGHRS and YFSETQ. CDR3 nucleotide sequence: TGCGCCAGCAGCTCCGGACAGGGAGTAGGGGAGCAGTACTTC. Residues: CASSSGQGVGEQYF. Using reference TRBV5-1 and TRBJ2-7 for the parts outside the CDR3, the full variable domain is KAGVTQTPRYLIKTRGQQVTLSCSPISGHRSVSWYQQTPGQGLQFLFEYFSETQRNKGNFPGRFSGRQFSNSRSEMNVSTLELGDSALYLCASSSGQGVGEQYFGPGTRLTVT.

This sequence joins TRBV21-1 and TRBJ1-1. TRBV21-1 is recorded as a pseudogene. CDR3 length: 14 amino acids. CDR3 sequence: CASSPGGGGTEAFF. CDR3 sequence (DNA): TGTGCCAGCAGCCCCGGGGGCGGGGGGACTGAAGCTTTCTTT.

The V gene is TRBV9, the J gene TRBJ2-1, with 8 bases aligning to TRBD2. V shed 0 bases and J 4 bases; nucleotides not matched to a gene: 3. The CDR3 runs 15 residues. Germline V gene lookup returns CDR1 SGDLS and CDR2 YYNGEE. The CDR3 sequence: CASSVVAGSYNEQFF. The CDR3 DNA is TGTGCCAGCAGCGTAGTAGCGGGGTCATACAATGAGCAGTTCTTC.

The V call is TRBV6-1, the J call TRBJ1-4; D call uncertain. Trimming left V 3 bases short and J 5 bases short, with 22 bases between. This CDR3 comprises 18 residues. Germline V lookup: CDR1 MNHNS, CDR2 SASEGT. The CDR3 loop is CASSDCPSLLVDNEKLFF. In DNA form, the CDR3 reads TGTGCCAGCAGTGACTGTCCAAGTCTCCTAGTCGACAATGAAAAACTGTTTTTT.

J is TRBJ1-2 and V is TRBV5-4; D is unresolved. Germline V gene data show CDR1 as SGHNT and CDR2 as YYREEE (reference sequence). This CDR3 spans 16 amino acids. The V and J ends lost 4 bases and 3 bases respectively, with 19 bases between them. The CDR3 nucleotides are TGTGCCAGCAGCCCCTCCTTTCAGGCACCCTACTATGGCTACACCTTC. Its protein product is CASSPSFQAPYYGYTF.

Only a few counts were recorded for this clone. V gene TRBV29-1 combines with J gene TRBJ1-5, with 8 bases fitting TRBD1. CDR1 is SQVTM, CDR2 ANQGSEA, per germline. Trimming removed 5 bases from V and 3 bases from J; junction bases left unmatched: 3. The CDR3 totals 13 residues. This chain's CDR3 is CSVRQGINQPQHF. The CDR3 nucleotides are TGCAGCGTTCGACAGGGGATCAATCAGCCCCAGCATTTT.

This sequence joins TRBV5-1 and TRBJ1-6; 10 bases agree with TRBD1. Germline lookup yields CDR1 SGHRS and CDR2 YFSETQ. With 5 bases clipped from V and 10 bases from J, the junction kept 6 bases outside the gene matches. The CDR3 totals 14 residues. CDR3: CASSGDRGNSPLHF. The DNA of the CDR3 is TGCGCCAGCAGTGGGGACAGGGGAAACTCACCCCTCCACTTT.

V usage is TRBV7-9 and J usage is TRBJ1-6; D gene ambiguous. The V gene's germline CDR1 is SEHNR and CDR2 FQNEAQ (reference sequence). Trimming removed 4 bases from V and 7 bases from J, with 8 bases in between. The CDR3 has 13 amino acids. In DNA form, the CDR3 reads TGTGCCAGCAGCTCCGGAGGGAATTCACCCCTCCACTTT. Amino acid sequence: CASSSGGNSPLHF.

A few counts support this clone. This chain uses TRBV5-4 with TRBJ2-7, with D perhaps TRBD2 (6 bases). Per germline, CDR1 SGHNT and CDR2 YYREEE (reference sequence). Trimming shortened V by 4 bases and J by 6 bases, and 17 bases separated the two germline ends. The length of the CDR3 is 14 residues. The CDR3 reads CASSPRDSYGEQYF. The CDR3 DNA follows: TGTGCCAGCAGCCCCCGGGACTCTTACGGCGAGCAGTACTTC.

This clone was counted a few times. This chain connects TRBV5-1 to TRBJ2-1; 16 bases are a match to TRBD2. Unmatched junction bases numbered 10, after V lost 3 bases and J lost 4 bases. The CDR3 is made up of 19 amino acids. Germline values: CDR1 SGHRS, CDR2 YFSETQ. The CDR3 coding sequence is TGCGCCAGCAGCTACCGGGGGACTAGCGGGGGGGCGGGATACAATGAGCAGTTCTTC. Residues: CASSYRGTSGGAGYNEQFF.

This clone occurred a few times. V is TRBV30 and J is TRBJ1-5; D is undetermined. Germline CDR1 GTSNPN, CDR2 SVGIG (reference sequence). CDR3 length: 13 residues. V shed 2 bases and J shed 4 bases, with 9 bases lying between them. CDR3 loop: CAWSPRDNQPQHF. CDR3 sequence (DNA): TGTGCCTGGAGTCCGAGAGATAATCAGCCCCAGCATTTT.

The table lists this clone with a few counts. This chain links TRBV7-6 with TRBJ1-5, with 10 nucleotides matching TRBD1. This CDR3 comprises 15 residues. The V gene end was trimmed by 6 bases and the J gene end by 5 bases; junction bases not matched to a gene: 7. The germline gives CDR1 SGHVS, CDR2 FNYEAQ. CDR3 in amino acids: CASSPGQGGYQPQHF. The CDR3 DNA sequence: TGTGCCAGCAGTCCTGGACAGGGGGGATATCAGCCCCAGCATTTT.

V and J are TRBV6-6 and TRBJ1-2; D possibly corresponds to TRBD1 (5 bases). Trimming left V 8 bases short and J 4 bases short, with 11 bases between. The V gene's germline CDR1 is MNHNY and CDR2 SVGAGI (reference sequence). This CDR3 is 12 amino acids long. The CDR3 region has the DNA TGTGCCAGCCCACCGGGGGGCTATGGCTACACCTTC. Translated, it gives CASPPGGYGYTF.

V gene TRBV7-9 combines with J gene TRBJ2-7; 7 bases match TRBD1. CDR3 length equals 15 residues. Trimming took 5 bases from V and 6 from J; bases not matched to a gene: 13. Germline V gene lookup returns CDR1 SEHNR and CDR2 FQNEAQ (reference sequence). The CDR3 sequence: CASSPDRDPSREQYF. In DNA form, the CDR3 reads TGTGCCAGCAGCCCAGACAGGGATCCCTCTCGCGAGCAGTACTTC.

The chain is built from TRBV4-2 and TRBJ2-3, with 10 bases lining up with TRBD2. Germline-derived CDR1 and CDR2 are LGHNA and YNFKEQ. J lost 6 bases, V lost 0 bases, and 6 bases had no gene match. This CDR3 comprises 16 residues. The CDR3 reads CASSQEGGLASDTQYF. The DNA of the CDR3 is TGTGCCAGCAGCCAAGAGGGGGGACTAGCGTCGGATACGCAGTATTTT.

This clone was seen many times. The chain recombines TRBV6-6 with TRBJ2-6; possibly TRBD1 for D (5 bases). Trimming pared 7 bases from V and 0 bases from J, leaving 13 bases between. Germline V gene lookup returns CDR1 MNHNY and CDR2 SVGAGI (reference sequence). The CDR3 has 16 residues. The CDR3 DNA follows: TGTGCCAGCAATAGACAGCCCAGCTCTGGGGCCAACGTCCTGACTTTC. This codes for CASNRQPSSGANVLTF.

CDR3 nucleotide sequence: TGTGCCAGCAGCTTAGGGACAGGGGTAGGATCACCCCTCCACTTT. This codes for CASSLGTGVGSPLHF. This sequence joins TRBV7-3 and TRBJ1-6, with 10 bases that match TRBD1. V gave up 2 bases and J gave up 10 bases; unmatched junction bases: 5. The CDR3 has 15 amino acids. Per the germline V gene, CDR1 is SGHTA and CDR2 is FQGTGA.

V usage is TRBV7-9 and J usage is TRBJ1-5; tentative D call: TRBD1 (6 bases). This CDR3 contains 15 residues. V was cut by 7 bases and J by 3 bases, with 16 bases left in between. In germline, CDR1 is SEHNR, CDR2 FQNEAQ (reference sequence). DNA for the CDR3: TGTGCCAGCAACCCCTCCGGGACATTCAATCAGCCCCAGCATTTT. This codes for CASNPSGTFNQPQHF.

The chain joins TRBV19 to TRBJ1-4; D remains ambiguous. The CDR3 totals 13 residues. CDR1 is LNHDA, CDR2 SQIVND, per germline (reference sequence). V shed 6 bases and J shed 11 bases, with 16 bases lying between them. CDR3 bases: TGTGCCAGTAGATCGGCGAGGGCGGCTAAACTGTTTTTT. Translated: CASRSARAAKLFF.

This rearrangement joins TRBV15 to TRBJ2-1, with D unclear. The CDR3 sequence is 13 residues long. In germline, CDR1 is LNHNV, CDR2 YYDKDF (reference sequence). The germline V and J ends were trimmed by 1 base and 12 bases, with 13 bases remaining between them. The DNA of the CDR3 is TGTGCCACCAGCAGAGGGCTCGCGGTGGTGCAGTTCTTC. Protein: CATSRGLAVVQFF.

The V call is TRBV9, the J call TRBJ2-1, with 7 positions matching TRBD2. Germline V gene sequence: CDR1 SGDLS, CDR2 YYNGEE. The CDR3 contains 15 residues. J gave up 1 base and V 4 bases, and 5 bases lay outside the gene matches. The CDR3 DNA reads TGTGCCAGCAGCATCGGGACTAATTCCTACAATGAGCAGTTCTTC. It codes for CASSIGTNSYNEQFF.

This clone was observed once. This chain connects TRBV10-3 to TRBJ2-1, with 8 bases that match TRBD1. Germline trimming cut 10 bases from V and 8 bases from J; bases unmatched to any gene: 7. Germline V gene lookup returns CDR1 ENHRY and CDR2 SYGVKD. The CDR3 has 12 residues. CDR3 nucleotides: TGTGCCACCACGGGACAGGCGGATGAGCAGTTCTTC. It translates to CATTGQADEQFF.

CDR3 residues: CASSVRDSSYEQYF. The CDR3, as DNA: TGTGCCAGCAGCGTCCGGGACAGCTCCTACGAGCAGTACTTC. V usage is TRBV9 and J usage is TRBJ2-7; TRBD1 matches at 7 bases. This CDR3 contains 14 residues. V trimming: 2 bases; J trimming: 0 bases; junction bases outside the gene matches: 2. The germline V gene encodes CDR1 SGDLS and CDR2 YYNGEE.

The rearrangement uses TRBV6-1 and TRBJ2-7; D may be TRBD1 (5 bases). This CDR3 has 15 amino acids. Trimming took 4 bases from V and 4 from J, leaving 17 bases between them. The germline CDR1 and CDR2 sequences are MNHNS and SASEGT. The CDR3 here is CASSGQPPLLYEQYF. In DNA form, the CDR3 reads TGTGCCAGCAGTGGACAGCCTCCCCTTTTGTACGAGCAGTACTTC.

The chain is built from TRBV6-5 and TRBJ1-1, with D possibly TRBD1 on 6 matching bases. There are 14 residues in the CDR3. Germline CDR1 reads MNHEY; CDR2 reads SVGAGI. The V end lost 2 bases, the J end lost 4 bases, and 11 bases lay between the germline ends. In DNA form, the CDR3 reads TGTGCCAGCAGTTACCAAGGGGGGGTCACTGAAGCTTTCTTT. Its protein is CASSYQGGVTEAFF.

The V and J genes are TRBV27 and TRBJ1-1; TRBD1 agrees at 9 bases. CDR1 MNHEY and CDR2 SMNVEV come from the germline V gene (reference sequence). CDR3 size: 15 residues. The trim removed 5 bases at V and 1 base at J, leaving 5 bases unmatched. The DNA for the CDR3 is TGTGCCAGCAGTCAATGGACAGGGGAGAACACTGAAGCTTTCTTT. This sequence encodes CASSQWTGENTEAFF.

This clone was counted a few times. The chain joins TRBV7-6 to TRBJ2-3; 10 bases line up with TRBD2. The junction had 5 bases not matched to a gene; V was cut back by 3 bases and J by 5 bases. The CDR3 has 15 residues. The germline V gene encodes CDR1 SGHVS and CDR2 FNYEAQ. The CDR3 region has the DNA TGTGCCAGCAGCTTGGGAGCGGGGGGGCAAGATACGCAGTATTTT. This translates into CASSLGAGGQDTQYF. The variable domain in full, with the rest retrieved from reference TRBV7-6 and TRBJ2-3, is GAGVSQSPRYKVTKRGQDVALRCDPISGHVSLYWYRQALGQGPEFLTYFNYEAQQDKSGLPNDRFSAERPEGSISTLTIQRTEQRDSAMYRCASSLGAGGQDTQYFGPGTRLTVL.

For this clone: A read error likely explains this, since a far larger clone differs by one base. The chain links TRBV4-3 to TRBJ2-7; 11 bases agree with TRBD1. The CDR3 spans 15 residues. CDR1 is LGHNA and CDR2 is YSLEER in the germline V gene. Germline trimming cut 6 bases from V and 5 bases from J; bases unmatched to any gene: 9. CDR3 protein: CASSYLGQGGHEQYF. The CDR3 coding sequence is TGCGCCAGCAGTTACTTGGGACAGGGGGGACACGAGCAGTACTTC.